This is a list of T cell receptor beta chains from one sample in a study of blood T cell repertoires in COVID-19. Using immunoSEQ multiplex PCR, the repertoire was profiled, and TCRdb retains in-frame clones only, with some absent. The sample lists around 100,000 clones; approximately 90% were seen once. The sequencing input was peripheral blood. The receptors stem from a man aged 45-60 years in a cohort sampled during active COVID-19. Both conserved end residues are part of each CDR3. D genes are given only for firm matches. Expanded clones are given a class, and other clones once, few, many or no size at all.

J gene: TRBJ2-2; clone size: .; CDR3 length: 15; D gene: TRBD1; V gene: TRBV19; CDR3 DNA: TGTGCCAGTAGTACGCCGGGACAGGGGTCTGGGGAGCTGTTTTTT; CDR3 protein: CASSTPGQGSGELFF
J gene: TRBJ1-1; clone size: .; CDR3 length: 14; D gene: .; V gene: TRBV15; CDR3 DNA: TGTGCCACCAGCAGAGGTGCCCCCGGGGCTGAAGCTTTCTTT; CDR3 protein: CATSRGAPGAEAFF
J gene: TRBJ1-2; clone size: .; CDR3 length: 13; D gene: TRBD1; V gene: TRBV6-5; CDR3 DNA: TGTGCCAGCAGTTTCGGACAGGGTAATGGCTACACCTTC; CDR3 protein: CASSFGQGNGYTF
J gene: TRBJ2-3; clone size: .; CDR3 length: 16; D gene: TRBD2; V gene: TRBV5-1; CDR3 DNA: TGCGCCAGCAGCCTTTTGACTAGCGGGGGGTCAGATACGCAGTATTTT; CDR3 protein: CASSLLTSGGSDTQYF
J gene: TRBJ2-3; clone size: once; CDR3 length: 16; D gene: TRBD1; V gene: TRBV19; CDR3 DNA: TGTGCCAGTAGTAAGCGTCCGGGACAGTACACAGATACGCAGTATTTT; CDR3 protein: CASSKRPGQYTDTQYF
J gene: TRBJ2-7; clone size: .; CDR3 length: 17; D gene: TRBD2; V gene: TRBV28; CDR3 DNA: TGTGCCAGCAGTTCCGGGACTAGCGGCCTAATATGGATTGAGCAGTACTTC; CDR3 protein: CASSSGTSGLIWIEQYF
J gene: TRBJ1-1; clone size: .; CDR3 length: 15; D gene: TRBD1; V gene: TRBV5-1; CDR3 DNA: TGCGCCAGCAGCTCGAGGGGACAGGGGAGCGCTGAAGCTTTCTTT; CDR3 protein: CASSSRGQGSAEAFF
J gene: TRBJ1-2; clone size: .; CDR3 length: 17; D gene: .; V gene: TRBV15; CDR3 DNA: TGTGCCACCAGCTCCCCGGGGAGGGGTACGCTCAGGAATGGCTACACCTTC; CDR3 protein: CATSSPGRGTLRNGYTF
J gene: TRBJ1-2; clone size: .; CDR3 length: 16; D gene: TRBD1; V gene: TRBV19; CDR3 DNA: TGTGCCAGTCAAGCGGTTAGGGGACAGTATTTGAATGGCTACACCTTC; CDR3 protein: CASQAVRGQYLNGYTF
J gene: TRBJ1-2; clone size: .; CDR3 length: 14; D gene: .; V gene: TRBV10-3; CDR3 DNA: TGTGCCATCAACCCCGGGGGGGCTAACTATGGCTACACCTTC; CDR3 protein: CAINPGGANYGYTF
J gene: TRBJ2-3; clone size: .; CDR3 length: 16; D gene: TRBD2; V gene: TRBV5-1; CDR3 DNA: TGCGCCAGCAGCTTGGTGGCTAGCGGGGGGTCAGATACGCAGTATTTT; CDR3 protein: CASSLVASGGSDTQYF
J gene: TRBJ2-2; clone size: .; CDR3 length: 15; D gene: TRBD2; V gene: TRBV5-1; CDR3 DNA: TGCGCCAGCAGCCCGGGGGGGCCTGATACCGGGGAGCTGTTTTTT; CDR3 protein: CASSPGGPDTGELFF
J gene: TRBJ1-1; clone size: .; CDR3 length: 12; D gene: .; V gene: TRBV24-1; CDR3 DNA: TGTGCCACCAGTGATTTGACAGGGCAAGCTTTCTTT; CDR3 protein: CATSDLTGQAFF
J gene: TRBJ2-1; clone size: .; CDR3 length: 16; D gene: TRBD1; V gene: TRBV9; CDR3 DNA: TGTGCCAGCAGCGCGGACAGGGGATCTAGCTACAATGAGCAGTTCTTC; CDR3 protein: CASSADRGSSYNEQFF
J gene: TRBJ1-1; clone size: .; CDR3 length: 14; D gene: .; V gene: TRBV27; CDR3 DNA: TGTGCCAGCAGTTTCGGGACTCCGAGTACTGAAGCTTTCTTT; CDR3 protein: CASSFGTPSTEAFF
J gene: TRBJ2-3; clone size: .; CDR3 length: 15; D gene: TRBD1; V gene: TRBV7-8; CDR3 DNA: TGTGCCAGCAGCTTAAGGGGGCTGGGGACAGATACGCAGTATTTT; CDR3 protein: CASSLRGLGTDTQYF
J gene: TRBJ1-1; clone size: .; CDR3 length: 11; D gene: .; V gene: TRBV2; CDR3 DNA: TGTGCCATTAGAATGAACACTGAAGCTTTCTTT; CDR3 protein: CAIRMNTEAFF
J gene: TRBJ2-3; clone size: .; CDR3 length: 14; D gene: .; V gene: TRBV30; CDR3 DNA: TGTGCCTGGGGGGGCCCGCGTAATACAGATACGCAGTATTTT; CDR3 protein: CAWGGPRNTDTQYF